The sequence of this TCR beta chain was determined in a study of blood T cell repertoires in COVID-19. This CDR3 contains 14 residues. Germline V gives CDR1 SGHVS, CDR2 FQNEAQ. The V end was cut by 1 base, the J end by 4 bases, with 10 bases between. This clone has a single count. Clinical histories supplied by participants themselves formed the basis of cohort assignment. Here immunoSEQ multiplex PCR was the method, and the copy in TCRdb shows in-frame clones only, minus some. The table lists over 300,000 clones, 86% of them singletons. The chain employs TRBV7-8 and TRBJ1-1, with D unresolved. Sequences were obtained from PBMCs or T cells enriched from blood (not recorded which). This receptor was identified in a woman aged 18-35 years who had recovered from COVID-19. DNA of the CDR3: TGTGCCAGCAGCTTAGGGCGGGGTAGCACTGAAGCTTTCTTT. Its protein product is CASSLGRGSTEAFF. Full variable domain (outside the CDR3, taken from reference TRBV7-8 and TRBJ1-1): GAGVSQSPRYKVAKRGQDVALRCDPISGHVSLFWYQQALGQGPEFLTYFQNEAQLDKSGLPSDRFFAERPEGSVSTLKIQRTQQEDSAVYLCASSLGRGSTEAFFGQGTRLTVV.